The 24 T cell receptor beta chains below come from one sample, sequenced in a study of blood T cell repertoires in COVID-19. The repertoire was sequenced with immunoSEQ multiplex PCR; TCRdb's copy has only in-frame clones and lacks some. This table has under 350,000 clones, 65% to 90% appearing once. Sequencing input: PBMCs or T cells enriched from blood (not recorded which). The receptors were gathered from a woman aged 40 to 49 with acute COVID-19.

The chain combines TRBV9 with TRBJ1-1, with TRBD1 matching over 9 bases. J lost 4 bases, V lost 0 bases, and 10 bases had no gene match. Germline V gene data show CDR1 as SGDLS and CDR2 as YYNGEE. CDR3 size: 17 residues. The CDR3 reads CASSVGPPGTGTTEAFF. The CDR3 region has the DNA TGTGCCAGCAGCGTAGGTCCCCCCGGGACAGGGACCACTGAAGCTTTCTTT.

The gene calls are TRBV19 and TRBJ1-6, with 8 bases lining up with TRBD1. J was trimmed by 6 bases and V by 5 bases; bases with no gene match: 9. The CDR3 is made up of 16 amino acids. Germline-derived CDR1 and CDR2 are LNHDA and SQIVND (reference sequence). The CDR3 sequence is CASSPPGTGVNSPLHF. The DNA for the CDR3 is TGTGCCAGTAGTCCCCCCGGGACAGGAGTTAATTCACCCCTCCACTTT.

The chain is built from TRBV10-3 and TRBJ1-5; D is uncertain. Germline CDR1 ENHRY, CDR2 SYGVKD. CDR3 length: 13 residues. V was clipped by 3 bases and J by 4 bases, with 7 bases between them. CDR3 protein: CAISDGSNQPQHF. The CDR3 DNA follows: TGTGCCATCAGTGATGGCAGTAATCAGCCCCAGCATTTT.

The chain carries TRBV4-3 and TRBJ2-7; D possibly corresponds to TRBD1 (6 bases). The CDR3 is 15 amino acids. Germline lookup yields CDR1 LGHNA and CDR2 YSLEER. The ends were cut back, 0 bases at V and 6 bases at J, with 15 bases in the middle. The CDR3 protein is CASSQDRTDYAEQYF. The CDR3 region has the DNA TGCGCCAGCAGCCAAGATAGGACAGACTACGCCGAGCAGTACTTC.

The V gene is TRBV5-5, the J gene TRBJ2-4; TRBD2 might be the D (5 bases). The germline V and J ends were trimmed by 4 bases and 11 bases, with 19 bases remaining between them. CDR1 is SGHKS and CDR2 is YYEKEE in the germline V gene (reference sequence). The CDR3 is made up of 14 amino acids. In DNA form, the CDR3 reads TGTGCCAGCAGCCCATTTTCAGACTATGGCGTTCAGTACTTC. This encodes CASSPFSDYGVQYF.

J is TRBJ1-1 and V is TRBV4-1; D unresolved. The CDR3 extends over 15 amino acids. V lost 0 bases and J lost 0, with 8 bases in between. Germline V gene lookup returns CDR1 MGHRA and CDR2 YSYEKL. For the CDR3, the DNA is TGCGCCAGCAGCCAAGAGGGTGGAGTGAACACTGAAGCTTTCTTT. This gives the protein CASSQEGGVNTEAFF.

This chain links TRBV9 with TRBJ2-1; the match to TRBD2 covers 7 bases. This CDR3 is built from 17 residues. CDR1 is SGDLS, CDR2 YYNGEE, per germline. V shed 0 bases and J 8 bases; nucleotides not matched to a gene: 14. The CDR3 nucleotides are TGTGCCAGCAGCGTAGGGGGAGGGCCTGGGCATCCGTATGAGCAGTTCTTC. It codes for CASSVGGGPGHPYEQFF.

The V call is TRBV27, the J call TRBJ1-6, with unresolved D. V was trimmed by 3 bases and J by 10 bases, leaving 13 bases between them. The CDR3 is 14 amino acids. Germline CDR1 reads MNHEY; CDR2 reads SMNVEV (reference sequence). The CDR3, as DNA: TGTGCCAGCAGTTTTCTACAGAATGGGTCACCCCTCCACTTT. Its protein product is CASSFLQNGSPLHF.

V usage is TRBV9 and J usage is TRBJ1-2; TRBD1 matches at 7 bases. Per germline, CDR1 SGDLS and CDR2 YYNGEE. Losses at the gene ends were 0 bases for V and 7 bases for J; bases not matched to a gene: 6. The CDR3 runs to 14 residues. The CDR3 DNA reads TGTGCCAGCAGCGTAGGGAGACAGGGTGGTGGCTACACCTTC. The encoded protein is CASSVGRQGGGYTF. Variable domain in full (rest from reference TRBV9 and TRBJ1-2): DSGVTQTPKHLITATGQRVTLRCSPRSGDLSVYWYQQSLDQGLQFLIQYYNGEERAKGNILERFSAQQFPDLHSELNLSSLELGDSALYFCASSVGRQGGGYTFGSGTRLTVV.

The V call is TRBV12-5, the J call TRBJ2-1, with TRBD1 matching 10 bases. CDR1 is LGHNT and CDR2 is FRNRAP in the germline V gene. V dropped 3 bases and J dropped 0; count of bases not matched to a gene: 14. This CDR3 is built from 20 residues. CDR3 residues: CASGFPRDRGPFSSYNEQFF. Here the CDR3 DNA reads TGTGCTAGTGGTTTTCCCCGGGACAGGGGACCATTTAGCTCCTACAATGAGCAGTTCTTC.

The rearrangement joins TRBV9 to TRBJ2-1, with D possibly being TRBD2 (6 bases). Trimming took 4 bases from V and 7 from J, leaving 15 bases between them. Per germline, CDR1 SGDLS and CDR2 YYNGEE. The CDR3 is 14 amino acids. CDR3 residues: CASSPLATGNEQFF. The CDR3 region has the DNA TGTGCCAGCAGCCCTCTAGCGACGGGAAATGAGCAGTTCTTC.

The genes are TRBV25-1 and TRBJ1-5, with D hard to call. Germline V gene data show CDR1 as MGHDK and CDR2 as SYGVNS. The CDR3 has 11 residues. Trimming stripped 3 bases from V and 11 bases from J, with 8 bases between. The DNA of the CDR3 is TGTGCCAGCAGTGAGGGCATTTCCCAGCATTTT. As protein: CASSEGISQHF. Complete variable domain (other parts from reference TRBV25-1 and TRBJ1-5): EADIYQTPRYLVIGTGKKITLECSQTMGHDKMYWYQQDPGMELHLIHYSYGVNSTEKGDLSSESTVSRIRTEHFPLTLESARPSHTSQYLCASSEGISQHFGDGTRLSIL.

The CDR3 DNA sequence: TGTGCCAGCAGTTTCGGGGACTTCTCCTACAATGAGCAGTTCTTC. This sequence encodes CASSFGDFSYNEQFF. The chain couples TRBV27 to TRBJ2-1; maybe TRBD2 (6 bases). V lost 3 bases, J lost 0 bases, and 9 bases lay in between. Germline V lookup: CDR1 MNHEY, CDR2 SMNVEV (reference sequence). CDR3 length: 15 residues.

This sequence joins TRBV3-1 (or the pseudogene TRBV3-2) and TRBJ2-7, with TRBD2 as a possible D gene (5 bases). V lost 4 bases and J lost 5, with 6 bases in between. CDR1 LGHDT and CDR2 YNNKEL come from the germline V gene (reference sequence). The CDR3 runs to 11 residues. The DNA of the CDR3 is TGTGCCAGCAGCCGGCGGGACGAGCAGTACTTC. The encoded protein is CASSRRDEQYF.

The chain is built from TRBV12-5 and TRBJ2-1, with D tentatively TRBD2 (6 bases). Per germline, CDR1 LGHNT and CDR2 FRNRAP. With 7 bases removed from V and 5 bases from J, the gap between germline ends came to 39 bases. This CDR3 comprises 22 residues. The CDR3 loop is CASAPPVEGQIKRVSSNNEQFF. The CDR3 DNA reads TGTGCTAGTGCCCCCCCGGTGGAGGGCCAGATAAAGAGAGTATCGAGCAACAATGAGCAGTTCTTC. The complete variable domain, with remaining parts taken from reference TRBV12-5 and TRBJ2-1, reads DARVTQTPRHKVTEMGQEVTMRCQPILGHNTVFWYRQTMMQGLELLAYFRNRAPLDDSGMPKDRFSAEMPDATLATLKIQPSEPRDSAVYFCASAPPVEGQIKRVSSNNEQFFGPGTRLTVL.

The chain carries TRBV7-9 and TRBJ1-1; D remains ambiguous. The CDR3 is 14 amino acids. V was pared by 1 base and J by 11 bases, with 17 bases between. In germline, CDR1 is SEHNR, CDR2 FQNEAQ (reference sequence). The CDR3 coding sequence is TGTGCCAGCAGCTTAGATGCGGCGGCCGGTCTGGCTTTCTTT. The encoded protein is CASSLDAAAGLAFF. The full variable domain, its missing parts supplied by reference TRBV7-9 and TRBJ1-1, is DTGVSQNPRHKITKRGQNVTFRCDPISEHNRLYWYRQTLGQGPEFLTYFQNEAQLEKSRLLSDRFSAERPKGSFSTLEIQRTEQGDSAMYLCASSLDAAAGLAFFGQGTRLTVV.

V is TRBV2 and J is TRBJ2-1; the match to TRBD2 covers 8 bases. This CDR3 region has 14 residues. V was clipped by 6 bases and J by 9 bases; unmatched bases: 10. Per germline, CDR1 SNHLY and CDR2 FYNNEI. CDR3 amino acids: CASSSAGTRSEQFF. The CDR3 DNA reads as TGTGCCAGCAGCTCCGCCGGGACTAGATCTGAGCAGTTCTTC.

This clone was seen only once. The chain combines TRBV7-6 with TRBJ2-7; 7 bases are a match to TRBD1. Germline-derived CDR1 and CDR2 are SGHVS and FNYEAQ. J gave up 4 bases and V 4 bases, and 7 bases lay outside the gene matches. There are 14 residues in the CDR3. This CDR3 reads CASSSGGANYEQYF. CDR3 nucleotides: TGTGCCAGCAGCTCAGGGGGTGCGAATTACGAGCAGTACTTC.

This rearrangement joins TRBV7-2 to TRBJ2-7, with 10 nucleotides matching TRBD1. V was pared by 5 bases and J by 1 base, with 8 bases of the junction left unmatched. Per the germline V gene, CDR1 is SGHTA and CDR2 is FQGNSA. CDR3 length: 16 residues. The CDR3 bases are TGTGCCAGCAGCCCAAGGCCGGGACAGGGGTCCTACGAGCAGTACTTC. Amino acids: CASSPRPGQGSYEQYF.

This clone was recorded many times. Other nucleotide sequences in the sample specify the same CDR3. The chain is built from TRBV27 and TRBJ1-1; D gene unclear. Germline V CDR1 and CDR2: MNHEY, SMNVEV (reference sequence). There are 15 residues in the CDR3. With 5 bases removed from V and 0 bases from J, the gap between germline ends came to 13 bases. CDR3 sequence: CASSPTGGMNTEAFF. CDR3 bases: TGTGCCAGCAGTCCGACCGGAGGCATGAACACTGAAGCTTTCTTT.

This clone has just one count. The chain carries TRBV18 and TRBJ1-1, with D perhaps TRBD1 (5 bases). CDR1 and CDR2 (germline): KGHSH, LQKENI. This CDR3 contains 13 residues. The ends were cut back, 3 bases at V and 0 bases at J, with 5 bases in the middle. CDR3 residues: CASSPTVNTEAFF. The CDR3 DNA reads TGTGCCAGCTCACCGACAGTGAACACTGAAGCTTTCTTT.

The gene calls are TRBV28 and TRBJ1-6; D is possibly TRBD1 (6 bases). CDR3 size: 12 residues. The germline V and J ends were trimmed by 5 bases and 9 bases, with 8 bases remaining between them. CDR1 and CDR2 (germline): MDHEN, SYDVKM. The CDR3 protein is CASSRQASPLHF. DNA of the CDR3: TGTGCCAGCAGTAGACAGGCTTCACCCCTCCACTTT. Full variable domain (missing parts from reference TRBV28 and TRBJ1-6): DVKVTQSSRYLVKRTGEKVFLECVQDMDHENMFWYRQDPGLGLRLIYFSYDVKMKEKGDIPEGYSVSREKKERFSLILESASTNQTSMYLCASSRQASPLHFGNGTRLTVT.

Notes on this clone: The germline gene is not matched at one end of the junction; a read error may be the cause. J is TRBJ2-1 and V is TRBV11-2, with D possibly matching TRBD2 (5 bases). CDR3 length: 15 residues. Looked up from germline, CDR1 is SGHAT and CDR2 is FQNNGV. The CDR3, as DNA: TGTGCCAGCACCTTAGGACTGACGAACACTAATGAGCAGTTCTTC. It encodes CASTLGLTNTNEQFF.

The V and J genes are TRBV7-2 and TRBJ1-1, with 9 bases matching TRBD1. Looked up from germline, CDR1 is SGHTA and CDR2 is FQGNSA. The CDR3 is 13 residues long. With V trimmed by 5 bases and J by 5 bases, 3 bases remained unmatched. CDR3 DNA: TGTGCCAGCAGCCCCGGACAGGGGACTGAAGCTTTCTTT. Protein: CASSPGQGTEAFF.